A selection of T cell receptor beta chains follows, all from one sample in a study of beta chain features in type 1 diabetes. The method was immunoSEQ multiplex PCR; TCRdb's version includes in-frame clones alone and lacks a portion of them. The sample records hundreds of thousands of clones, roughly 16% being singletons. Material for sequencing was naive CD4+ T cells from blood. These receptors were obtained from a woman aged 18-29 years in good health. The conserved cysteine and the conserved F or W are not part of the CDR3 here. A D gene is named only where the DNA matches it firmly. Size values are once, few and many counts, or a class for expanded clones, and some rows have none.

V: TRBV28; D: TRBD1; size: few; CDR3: ASSFEGAAGYT
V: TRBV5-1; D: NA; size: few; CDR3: ASSLGSGYNEQF
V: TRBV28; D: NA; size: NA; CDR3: ASGRPNYGYT
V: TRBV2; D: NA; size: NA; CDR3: AERAGINNEQF
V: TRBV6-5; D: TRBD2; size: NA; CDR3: ASSYVSSGKETQY
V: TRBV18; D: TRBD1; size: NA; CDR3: ASSSGQAAYNEQF
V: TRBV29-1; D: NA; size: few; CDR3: SVAADMNEKLF
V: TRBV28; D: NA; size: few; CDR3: ASSPTQQAGPSDEQF
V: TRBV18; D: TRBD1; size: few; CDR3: ASSPPRTGIYNEQF
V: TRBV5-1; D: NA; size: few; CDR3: ASSLTAGVTYNEQF
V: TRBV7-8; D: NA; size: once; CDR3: ASSLHVRSLSYEQY
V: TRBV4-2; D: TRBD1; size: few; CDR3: ASSQGQGSNEKLF
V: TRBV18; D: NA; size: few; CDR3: ASSRGTSTNTGELF
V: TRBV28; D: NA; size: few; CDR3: ASSLSGRGTQY
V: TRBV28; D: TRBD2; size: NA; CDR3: ASSYSGRALGEQF
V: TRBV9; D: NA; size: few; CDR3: ASSAGDGQSSGNTIY
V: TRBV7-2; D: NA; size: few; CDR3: ASSLARGTEAF
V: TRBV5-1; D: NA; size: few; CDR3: ASSLGGQGTHEQY
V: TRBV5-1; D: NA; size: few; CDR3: ASSLALYRGTEAF
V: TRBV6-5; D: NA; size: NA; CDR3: ASSYSTTEQF
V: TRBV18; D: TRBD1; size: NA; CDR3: ASSPTGQGGTEAF
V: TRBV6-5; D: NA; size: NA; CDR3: ASSFGWSGELF
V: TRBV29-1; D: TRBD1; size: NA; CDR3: SVVGGESEKLF
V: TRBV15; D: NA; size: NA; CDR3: ATSRGSKVSYNEQF
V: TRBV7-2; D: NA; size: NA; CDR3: ASSLGANTGELF
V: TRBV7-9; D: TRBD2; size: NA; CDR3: ASSLARQAGRNTGELF
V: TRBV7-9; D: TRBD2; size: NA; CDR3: ASSLGLALAGVSAQY
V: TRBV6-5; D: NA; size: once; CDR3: ASSYSGSLTEAF
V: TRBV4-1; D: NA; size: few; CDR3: ASSMNRDTEAF
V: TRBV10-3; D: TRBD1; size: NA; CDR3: AISAGTGFYETQY
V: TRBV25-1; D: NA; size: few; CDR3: ASTRHSGNTIY
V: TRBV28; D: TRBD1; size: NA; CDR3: ASWDRTTEAF
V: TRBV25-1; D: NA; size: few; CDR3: ASSLTGTDTQY
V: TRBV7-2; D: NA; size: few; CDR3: ASSGPRGGQNTEAF
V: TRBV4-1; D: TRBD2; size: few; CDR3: ASSQPTSAYYNEQF
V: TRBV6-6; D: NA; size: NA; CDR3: ASKPDSTDTQY
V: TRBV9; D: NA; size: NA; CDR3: ASSVSSEVSTQY
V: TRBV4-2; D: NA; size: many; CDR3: ASSQKRPPEKLF
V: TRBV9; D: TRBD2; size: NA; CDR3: ASSVTPRLAGDTQY
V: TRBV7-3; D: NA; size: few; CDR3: ASSLRGNNEQF
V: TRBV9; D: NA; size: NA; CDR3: ASSVGAGPGNTIY
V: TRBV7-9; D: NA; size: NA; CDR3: ASSLAFSRSSYEQY
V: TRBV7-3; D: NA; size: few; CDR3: ASSLTGGPYNEQF
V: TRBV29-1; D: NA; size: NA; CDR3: SVVIANSNQPQH
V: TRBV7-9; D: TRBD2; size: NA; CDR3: ASSLVPGLAGLPKF
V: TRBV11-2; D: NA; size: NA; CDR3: ASSLQGDQPQH
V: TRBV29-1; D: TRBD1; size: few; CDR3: SVGRGQGVYGYT
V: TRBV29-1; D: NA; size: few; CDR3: SVESWDRSVQF
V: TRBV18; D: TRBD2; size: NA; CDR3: ASSIVAGSPGETQY
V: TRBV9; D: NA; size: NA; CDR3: ASSPAPLRNEQF
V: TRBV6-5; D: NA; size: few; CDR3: ASSRQRNYNEQF